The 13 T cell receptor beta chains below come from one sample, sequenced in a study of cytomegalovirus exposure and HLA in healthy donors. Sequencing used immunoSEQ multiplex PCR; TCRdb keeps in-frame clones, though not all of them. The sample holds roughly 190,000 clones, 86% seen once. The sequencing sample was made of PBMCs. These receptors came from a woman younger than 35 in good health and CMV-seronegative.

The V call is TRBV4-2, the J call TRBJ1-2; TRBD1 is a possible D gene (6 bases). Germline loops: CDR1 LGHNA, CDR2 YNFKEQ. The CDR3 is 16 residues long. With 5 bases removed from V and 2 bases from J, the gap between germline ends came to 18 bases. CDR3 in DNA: TGTGCCAGCAGCAGGAAGACAGGTCAACCCAACTATGGCTACACCTTC. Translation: CASSRKTGQPNYGYTF.

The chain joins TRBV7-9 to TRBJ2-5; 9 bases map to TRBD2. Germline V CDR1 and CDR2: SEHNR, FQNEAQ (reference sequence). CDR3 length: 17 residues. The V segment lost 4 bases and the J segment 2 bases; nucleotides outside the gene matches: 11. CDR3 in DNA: TGTGCCAGCAGCTCCTTCCGACTAGCGGAGATACAAGAGACCCAGTACTTC. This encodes CASSSFRLAEIQETQYF.

The chain's CDR3 is CASSVDRGLGGNTGELFF. The CDR3 DNA reads as TGTGCCAGCAGCGTAGACCGAGGGCTAGGAGGGAACACCGGGGAGCTGTTTTTT. This chain uses TRBV9 with TRBJ2-2; TRBD2 might be the D (5 bases). Germline loops: CDR1 SGDLS, CDR2 YYNGEE. The CDR3 sequence is 18 residues long. Trimming removed 0 bases from V and 1 base from J, with 16 bases in between.

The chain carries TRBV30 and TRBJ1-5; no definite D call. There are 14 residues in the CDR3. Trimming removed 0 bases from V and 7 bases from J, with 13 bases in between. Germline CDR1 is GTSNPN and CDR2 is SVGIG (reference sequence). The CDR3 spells CAWSVSRVGQPQHF. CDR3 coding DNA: TGTGCCTGGAGTGTAAGCCGGGTCGGGCAGCCCCAGCATTTT.

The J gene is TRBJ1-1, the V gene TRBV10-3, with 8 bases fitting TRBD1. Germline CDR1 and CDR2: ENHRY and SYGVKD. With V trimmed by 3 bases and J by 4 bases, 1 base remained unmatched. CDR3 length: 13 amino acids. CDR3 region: CAISEQGGTEAFF. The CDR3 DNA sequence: TGTGCCATCAGTGAACAGGGGGGCACTGAAGCTTTCTTT.

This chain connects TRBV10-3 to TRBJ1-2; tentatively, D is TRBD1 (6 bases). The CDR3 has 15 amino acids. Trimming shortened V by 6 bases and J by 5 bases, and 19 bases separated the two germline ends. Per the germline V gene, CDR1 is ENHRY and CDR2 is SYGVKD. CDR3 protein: CAISEGENTEYGYTF. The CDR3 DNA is TGTGCCATCAGCGAGGGGGAGAACACAGAGTATGGCTACACCTTC.

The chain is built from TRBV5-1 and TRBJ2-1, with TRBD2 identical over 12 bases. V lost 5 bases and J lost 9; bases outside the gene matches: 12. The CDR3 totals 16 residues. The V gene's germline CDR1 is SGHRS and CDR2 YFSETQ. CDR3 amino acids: CASRTSGSPAAGEQFF. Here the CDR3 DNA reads TGCGCCAGCAGGACTAGCGGGAGCCCCGCGGCAGGTGAGCAGTTCTTC.

For the CDR3, the DNA is TGTGCCAGCAGTACCTCCGGGACAGGGGGCAATACCTATGGCTACACCTTC. Translated, it gives CASSTSGTGGNTYGYTF. The chain uses TRBV25-1 and TRBJ1-2; the match to TRBD1 covers 12 bases. Losses at the gene ends were 5 bases for V and 4 bases for J; bases not matched to a gene: 11. The germline gives CDR1 MGHDK, CDR2 SYGVNS. The CDR3 is made up of 17 amino acids.

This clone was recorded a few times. CDR3 in amino acids: CASSLGVGDGYTF. The CDR3 nucleotides read TGCGCCAGCAGCTTGGGGGTAGGGGATGGCTACACCTTC. The chain has TRBV5-1 and TRBJ1-2; possible D gene TRBD1, 5 bases. The V end was cut by 0 bases, the J end by 6 bases, with 9 bases between. CDR3 length: 13 amino acids. Germline CDR1 reads SGHRS; CDR2 reads YFSETQ.

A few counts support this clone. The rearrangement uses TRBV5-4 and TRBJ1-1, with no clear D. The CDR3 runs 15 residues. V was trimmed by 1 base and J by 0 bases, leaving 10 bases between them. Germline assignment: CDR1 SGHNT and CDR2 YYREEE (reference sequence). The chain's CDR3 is CASSLTGRLNTEAFF. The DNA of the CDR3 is TGTGCCAGCAGCTTGACCGGCAGGTTGAACACTGAAGCTTTCTTT.

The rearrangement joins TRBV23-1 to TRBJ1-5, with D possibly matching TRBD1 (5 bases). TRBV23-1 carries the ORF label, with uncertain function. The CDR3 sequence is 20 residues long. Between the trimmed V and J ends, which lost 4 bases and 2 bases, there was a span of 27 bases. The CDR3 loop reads CASSRLPVGIGESGNQPQHF. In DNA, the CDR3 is TGCGCCAGCAGTCGACTCCCCGTCGGTATAGGGGAATCGGGCAATCAGCCCCAGCATTTT.

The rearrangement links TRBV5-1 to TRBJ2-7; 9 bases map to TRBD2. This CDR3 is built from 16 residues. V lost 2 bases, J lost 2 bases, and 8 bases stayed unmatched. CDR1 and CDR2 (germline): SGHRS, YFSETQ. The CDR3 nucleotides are TGCGCCAGCAGCTTAAGCGGGGGGCAGGGCACCTACGAGCAGTACTTC. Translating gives CASSLSGGQGTYEQYF. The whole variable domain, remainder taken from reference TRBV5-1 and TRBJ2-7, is KAGVTQTPRYLIKTRGQQVTLSCSPISGHRSVSWYQQTPGQGLQFLFEYFSETQRNKGNFPGRFSGRQFSNSRSEMNVSTLELGDSALYLCASSLSGGQGTYEQYFGPGTRLTVT.

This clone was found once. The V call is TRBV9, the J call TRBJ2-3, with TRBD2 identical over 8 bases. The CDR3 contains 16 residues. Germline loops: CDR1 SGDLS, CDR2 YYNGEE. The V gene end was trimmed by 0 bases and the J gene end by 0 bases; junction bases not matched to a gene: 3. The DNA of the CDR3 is TGTGCCAGCAGCGTAGGGCGGGGGGCCAGCACAGATACGCAGTATTTT. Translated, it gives CASSVGRGASTDTQYF. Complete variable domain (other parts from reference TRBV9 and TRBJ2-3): DSGVTQTPKHLITATGQRVTLRCSPRSGDLSVYWYQQSLDQGLQFLIQYYNGEERAKGNILERFSAQQFPDLHSELNLSSLELGDSALYFCASSVGRGASTDTQYFGPGTRLTVL.